This T cell receptor (beta chain) was retrieved from a study of blood T cell repertoires in COVID-19. Germline-derived CDR1 and CDR2 are LGHDT and YNNKEL (reference sequence). This CDR3 has 15 residues. V shed 7 bases, J shed 1 base, and the junction held 9 bases outside the gene matches. Using immunoSEQ multiplex PCR, the repertoire was profiled, and TCRdb retains in-frame clones only, with some absent. The table has 200,000 to 250,000 clones, around 90% seen once; the top ten hold over 12%. Material: PBMCs or T cells enriched from blood (not recorded which). This TCR came from a man aged 30-40 years who had been exposed to COVID-19. The J gene is TRBJ2-5, the V gene TRBV3-1 (or the pseudogene TRBV3-2), with 7 bases fitting TRBD2. CDR3 sequence: CASTPAGFIQETQYF. CDR3 in DNA: TGTGCCAGCACCCCAGCGGGGTTTATCCAAGAGACCCAGTACTTC.